Detailed here is one T cell receptor beta chain. Antigen specificity is unknown. This likely comes from a read error, as the CDR3 has no conserved phenylalanine or tryptophan at its end. The data were taken from a study of CD8 T cells in ankylosing spondylitis. Each TCR beta library was made by quantitative 5'-RACE that incorporated molecular barcodes. TCRdb redid the calling of the 5' RACE reads with MiXCR, one entry per CDR3 protein. The data hold roughly 440,000 distinct CDR3 sequences, with approximately 17% observed a single time. This CDR3 is built from 13 residues. Trimming left V 3 bases short and J 5 bases short, with 8 bases between. Germline values: CDR1 SNHLY, CDR2 FYNNEI. Study findings and constraints: As reported, disease-linked clones showed significant enrichment in matched ankylosing spondylitis synovial fluid. Made up of fewer than 10 highly homologous variants, a TCR beta motif appeared characteristic of ankylosing spondylitis blood.

This chain uses TRBV2 with TRBJ2-1; D unresolved. The sequence was obtained from a male donor with ankylosing spondylitis. What was sequenced was blood, either unsorted or a sorted T cell fraction (not recorded which). In DNA, the CDR3 is TGTGCCAGCAGTGACAGGCGGAACAATGAGCAGTTCTAC. Its translation: CASSDRRNNEQFY.